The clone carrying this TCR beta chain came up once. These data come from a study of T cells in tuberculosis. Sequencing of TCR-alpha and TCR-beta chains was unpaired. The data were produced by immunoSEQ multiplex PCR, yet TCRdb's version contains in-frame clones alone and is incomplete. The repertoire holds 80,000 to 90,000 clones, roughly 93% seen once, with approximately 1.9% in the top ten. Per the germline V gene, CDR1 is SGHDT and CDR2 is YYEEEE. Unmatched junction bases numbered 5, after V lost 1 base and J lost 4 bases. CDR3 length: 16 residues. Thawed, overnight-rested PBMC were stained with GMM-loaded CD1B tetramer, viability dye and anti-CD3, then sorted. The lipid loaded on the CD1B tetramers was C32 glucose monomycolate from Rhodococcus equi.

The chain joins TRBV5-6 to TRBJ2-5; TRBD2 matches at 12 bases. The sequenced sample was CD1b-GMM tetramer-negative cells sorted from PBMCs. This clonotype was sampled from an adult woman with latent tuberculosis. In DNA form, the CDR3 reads TGTGCCAGCAGCTTGACTCTAGCGGGGGGGCGAGAGACCCAGTACTTC. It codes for CASSLTLAGGRETQYF.